This entry concerns a single TCR beta chain. This entry belongs to a study of blood T cell repertoires in COVID-19. Turning to the study itself: The samples span acute and convalescent COVID-19 from the United States, Italy and Spain.

The data were produced by immunoSEQ multiplex PCR, yet TCRdb's version contains in-frame clones alone and is incomplete. The sample contains about 210,000 clones, roughly 82% of which appear only once. The sequenced sample consisted of peripheral blood. This clonotype originated in a middle-aged woman with acute or convalescent COVID-19.

The CDR3 is CASSLLGQGHGSPLHF. As DNA, the CDR3 is TGTGCCAGCAGCCTTCTCGGACAGGGTCATGGTTCACCCCTCCACTTT. The chain carries TRBV6-2 or TRBV6-3 and TRBJ1-6; 8 bases agree with TRBD1. The trim removed 6 bases at V and 9 bases at J, leaving 13 bases unmatched. CDR1 is MNHEY, CDR2 SVGEGT, per germline. The CDR3 is 16 amino acids.